The 12 T cell receptor beta chains listed next were all sequenced from one sample in a study of OX40 agonist ivuxolimab in advanced cancers. The assay was immunoSEQ multiplex PCR, and TCRdb's table has in-frame clones only and misses some. The table has approximately 76,000 clones, roughly 85% seen once; the top ten hold about 0.57%. This specimen consisted of CD4+ or CD8+ T cells sorted from blood, obtained in a trial of the OX40 agonist ivuxolimab. These receptors all stem from an adult with an advanced solid tumor such as melanoma, head and neck, liver or kidney cancer.

The genes are TRBV5-6 and TRBJ1-5; D not resolved. Per germline, CDR1 SGHDT and CDR2 YYEEEE. The CDR3 runs 14 residues. Trimming took off 2 bases at V and 7 bases at J, with 13 bases between the two ends. CDR3: CASSFWAVGQPQHF. As DNA, the CDR3 is TGTGCCAGCAGCTTTTGGGCGGTGGGGCAGCCCCAGCATTTT.

The chain uses TRBV7-3 and TRBJ1-2; perhaps TRBD1 as D (6 bases). This CDR3 is built from 16 residues. Germline loops: CDR1 SGHTA, CDR2 FQGTGA. Trimming removed 2 bases at V and 0 bases at J, with 13 bases between. The DNA of the CDR3 is TGTGCCAGCAGCTTAGGGGGGGCAAACGCTAACTATGGCTACACCTTC. Amino acid sequence: CASSLGGANANYGYTF.

The chain employs TRBV5-4 and TRBJ2-2; the D gene is possibly TRBD2 (6 bases). Germline V lookup: CDR1 SGHNT, CDR2 YYREEE (reference sequence). The V gene lost 4 bases and the J gene lost 6 bases, with 19 bases spanning the gap. This CDR3 has 16 amino acids. The CDR3 DNA follows: TGTGCCAGCAGCCCCGGGAGTTGGGGGACCGCCGGGGAGCTGTTTTTT. This codes for CASSPGSWGTAGELFF.

This clone was observed a few times. The chain employs TRBV7-9 and TRBJ2-1; D is unclear. With 3 bases removed from V and 11 bases from J, the gap between germline ends came to 14 bases. This CDR3 region has 13 residues. Germline V gene sequence: CDR1 SEHNR, CDR2 FQNEAQ (reference sequence). The CDR3 sequence is CASSFNSVGKQFF. CDR3 DNA sequence: TGTGCCAGCAGCTTTAATAGTGTCGGAAAGCAGTTCTTC.

The chain carries TRBV23-1 and TRBJ1-1; D is ambiguous. TRBV23-1 is an ORF, and what it does is uncertain. Trimming removed 2 bases from V and 4 bases from J, with 11 bases in between. This CDR3 has 14 amino acids. The CDR3 nucleotides read TGCGCCAGCAGTCAAACGATGAAACCCACTGAAGCTTTCTTT. Translation: CASSQTMKPTEAFF.

This CDR3 is CASSATWGRGLGPDTQYF. In DNA, the CDR3 is TGTGCCAGCAGTGCGACGTGGGGGCGCGGGTTAGGTCCAGATACGCAGTATTTT. The V call is TRBV28, the J call TRBJ2-3, with a weak D call TRBD1 (6 bases). Trimming pared 5 bases from V and 4 bases from J, leaving 25 bases between. CDR3 size: 18 residues. From germline, CDR1 is MDHEN and CDR2 SYDVKM.

The chain has TRBV7-2 and TRBJ1-1, with D tentatively TRBD1 (5 bases). Germline V gene sequence: CDR1 SGHTA, CDR2 FQGNSA. The CDR3 spans 13 residues. V was trimmed by 5 bases and J by 1 base, leaving 8 bases between them. CDR3 DNA: TGTGCCAGCAGCACAGGTAGGAACACTGAAGCTTTCTTT. It specifies CASSTGRNTEAFF.

V is TRBV4-2 and J is TRBJ1-4, with D perhaps TRBD1 (5 bases). This CDR3 has 18 residues. The germline V gene encodes CDR1 LGHNA and CDR2 YNFKEQ. V lost 4 bases and J lost 8, with 26 bases in between. DNA of the CDR3: TGTGCCAGCAGCCCAAAAACGACAGTTGCCATGCTTGGGGAAAAACTGTTTTTT. It yields the protein CASSPKTTVAMLGEKLFF.

This clone was seen only a few times. The chain uses TRBV7-8 and TRBJ2-5; TRBD2 is a possible D gene (5 bases). Trimming pared 2 bases from V and 2 bases from J, leaving 12 bases between. The germline gives CDR1 SGHVS, CDR2 FQNEAQ. The CDR3 totals 15 residues. CDR3 residues: CASSLREFTQETQYF. The CDR3 nucleotides are TGTGCCAGCAGCTTACGGGAATTCACACAAGAGACCCAGTACTTC.

This clone occurred once. V usage is TRBV4-3 and J usage is TRBJ2-3, with 8 bases aligning to TRBD2. Germline values: CDR1 LGHNA, CDR2 YSLEER. V lost 0 bases and J lost 2; bases outside the gene matches: 7. The CDR3 covers 17 residues. The CDR3, as DNA: TGCGCCAGCAGCCAAGAGTGGCGGGGGGCGTACACAGATACGCAGTATTTT. It yields the protein CASSQEWRGAYTDTQYF.

V and J are TRBV5-1 and TRBJ1-5; 9 bases agree with TRBD1. The CDR3 is 15 amino acids. CDR1 and CDR2 from the germline V gene are SGHRS and YFSETQ. V was pared by 4 bases and J by 7 bases, with 9 bases of the junction left unmatched. This CDR3 is CASSPVQGAGQPQHF. The CDR3 coding sequence is TGCGCCAGCAGCCCCGTACAGGGGGCCGGACAGCCCCAGCATTTT. The full variable domain, completed using reference TRBV5-1 and TRBJ1-5, is KAGVTQTPRYLIKTRGQQVTLSCSPISGHRSVSWYQQTPGQGLQFLFEYFSETQRNKGNFPGRFSGRQFSNSRSEMNVSTLELGDSALYLCASSPVQGAGQPQHFGDGTRLSIL.

The table lists this clone with a few counts. The V gene is TRBV10-1, the J gene TRBJ1-6; 8 bases are a match to TRBD1. Germline V gene lookup returns CDR1 WNHNN and CDR2 SYGVQD (reference sequence). CDR3 size: 15 residues. V trimming: 10 bases; J trimming: 4 bases; junction bases outside the gene matches: 9. The CDR3 spells CAITPGQAYNSPLHF. As DNA, the CDR3 is TGCGCCATTACCCCGGGACAGGCATATAATTCACCCCTCCACTTT.